The 25 T cell receptor beta chains below were found in one sample sequenced in a study of shared clonotypes between healthy human individuals (dated by TCRdb to 2018 to 2020). Libraries were built with the immunoSEQ multiplex PCR assay. TCRdb mirrors the immuneACCESS table, restricted to in-frame sequences. Some clones are absent from its copies; in checked studies, under half trace to an unresolved V gene, and the reason for the others is unknown. Here the sample has over a million clones; around 97% occur a single time. Clones ranked in the top ten supply about 1% of the sample. Material for sequencing was naive CD4+ T cells sorted from blood. The sample's cell subset or site label is to be understood as: CD45RA+ positively selected. The receptors come from a man aged 30 to 45 in good health.

This chain links TRBV7-9 with TRBJ1-1; maybe TRBD1 (5 bases). The length of the CDR3 is 16 residues. V lost 1 base, J lost 4 bases, and 16 bases lay in between. Germline CDR1 SEHNR, CDR2 FQNEAQ (reference sequence). Here the CDR3 reads CASSLGSGTGGTEAFF. CDR3 in DNA: TGTGCCAGCAGCTTAGGATCAGGGACCGGGGGCACTGAAGCTTTCTTT.

The chain employs TRBV7-8 and TRBJ2-1; possible D gene TRBD2, 6 bases. Germline V gene sequence: CDR1 SGHVS, CDR2 FQNEAQ. Trimming took 5 bases from V and 1 from J, leaving 9 bases between them. The CDR3 length is 14 residues. The CDR3 nucleotides read TGTGCCAGCAGCCCGACTAGATCCTACAATGAGCAGTTCTTC. Translation: CASSPTRSYNEQFF.

The chain has TRBV7-9 and TRBJ2-1, with a weak D call TRBD2 (5 bases). The CDR3 consists of 16 residues. Trimming took off 1 base at V and 0 bases at J, with 10 bases between the two ends. Germline CDR1 reads SEHNR; CDR2 reads FQNEAQ (reference sequence). The CDR3: CASSLGGAGSYNEQFF. The CDR3 bases are TGTGCCAGCAGCTTAGGAGGTGCGGGCTCCTACAATGAGCAGTTCTTC.

The chain employs TRBV5-1 and TRBJ2-5, with D unclear. Germline values: CDR1 SGHRS, CDR2 YFSETQ. This CDR3 has 14 residues. Between the trimmed V and J ends, which lost 0 bases and 2 bases, there was a span of 8 bases. The CDR3 nucleotides are TGCGCCAGCAGCTTGGGTTTAGGTCAAGAGACCCAGTACTTC. Amino acid sequence: CASSLGLGQETQYF.

The rearrangement uses TRBV7-9 and TRBJ1-1; unclear D gene. Germline V gene lookup returns CDR1 SEHNR and CDR2 FQNEAQ (reference sequence). V lost 4 bases, J lost 10 bases, and 19 bases lay in between. CDR3 length equals 14 residues. Here the CDR3 reads CASSSQREADVAFF. In DNA, the CDR3 is TGTGCCAGCAGCTCCCAGCGGGAGGCCGACGTAGCTTTCTTT.

DNA of the CDR3: TGTGCCAGCAGTAAAGGGACAGCCTCCTACGAGCAGTACTTC. This encodes CASSKGTASYEQYF. V is TRBV6-1 and J is TRBJ2-7; TRBD1 aligns across 7 bases. Germline trimming cut 5 bases from V and 0 bases from J; bases unmatched to any gene: 4. Germline lookup yields CDR1 MNHNS and CDR2 SASEGT. There are 14 residues in the CDR3.

The V and J genes are TRBV5-5 and TRBJ2-1; 8 bases match TRBD1. CDR1 is SGHKS, CDR2 YYEKEE, per germline (reference sequence). This CDR3 has 15 amino acids. The J segment lost 6 bases and the V segment lost 3 bases, leaving 8 bases of the junction unmatched. The CDR3 loop is CASSYRQGMTNEQFF. CDR3 DNA: TGTGCCAGCAGCTATCGACAGGGGATGACCAATGAGCAGTTCTTC.

J is TRBJ2-5 and V is TRBV5-1, with TRBD2 identical over 12 bases. Germline loops: CDR1 SGHRS, CDR2 YFSETQ. There are 22 residues in the CDR3. Germline trimming cut 4 bases from V and 2 bases from J; bases unmatched to any gene: 24. CDR3 loop: CASSITGLPSGRAGQSQETQYF. The CDR3 DNA reads TGCGCCAGCAGCATTACAGGGCTCCCTAGCGGGAGGGCCGGGCAGAGTCAAGAGACCCAGTACTTC.

V usage is TRBV7-6 and J usage is TRBJ1-4, with no clear D. The germline CDR1 and CDR2 sequences are SGHVS and FNYEAQ. The CDR3 sequence is 14 residues long. Trimming shortened V by 5 bases and J by 7 bases, and 14 bases separated the two germline ends. The CDR3 loop reads CASSPQTGFEKLFF. The CDR3 DNA reads as TGTGCCAGCAGCCCCCAGACCGGGTTTGAAAAACTGTTTTTT. Variable domain in full (rest from reference TRBV7-6 and TRBJ1-4): GAGVSQSPRYKVTKRGQDVALRCDPISGHVSLYWYRQALGQGPEFLTYFNYEAQQDKSGLPNDRFSAERPEGSISTLTIQRTEQRDSAMYRCASSPQTGFEKLFFGSGTQLSVL.

The V call is TRBV19, the J call TRBJ2-1; D possibly corresponds to TRBD1 (7 bases). Trimming removed 4 bases at V and 5 bases at J, with 21 bases between. Per the germline V gene, CDR1 is LNHDA and CDR2 is SQIVND (reference sequence). The CDR3 has 17 residues. Here the CDR3 reads CASSSGTALFWDNEQFF. CDR3 nucleotide sequence: TGTGCCAGTAGTAGCGGGACAGCCCTTTTTTGGGACAATGAGCAGTTCTTC.

V is TRBV9 and J is TRBJ2-7; 8 nucleotides agree with TRBD2. The V and J ends lost 4 bases and 3 bases, in that order; junction bases with no gene match: 9. Germline values: CDR1 SGDLS, CDR2 YYNGEE. CDR3 length: 15 residues. CDR3 DNA: TGTGCCAGCAGCCCCCGGCCGGGACTAGACTACGAGCAGTACTTC. Translation: CASSPRPGLDYEQYF.

The chain has TRBV15 and TRBJ2-7; perhaps TRBD2 as D (5 bases). CDR1 and CDR2 (germline): LNHNV, YYDKDF (reference sequence). Trimming pared 2 bases from V and 0 bases from J, leaving 29 bases between. There are 21 residues in the CDR3. CDR3 region: CATSRRLNPPGSLESSYEQYF. The DNA for the CDR3 is TGTGCCACCAGCAGACGACTCAACCCTCCGGGAAGCCTAGAGAGCTCCTACGAGCAGTACTTC.

V is TRBV6-1 and J is TRBJ2-1, with 11 positions matching TRBD2. Germline loops: CDR1 MNHNS, CDR2 SASEGT. The CDR3 is 16 amino acids. Trimming cost V 4 bases and J 8 bases; bases outside gene matches: 10. The DNA of the CDR3 is TGTGCCAGCAGTGCCTTAGCGGGAGGGCCGGTCCATGAGCAGTTCTTC. Its translation: CASSALAGGPVHEQFF.

V and J are TRBV9 and TRBJ1-2, with D hard to call. This CDR3 contains 13 residues. The germline gives CDR1 SGDLS, CDR2 YYNGEE. The V and J ends lost 0 bases and 5 bases respectively, with 8 bases between them. CDR3 residues: CASSVGTRYGYTF. The CDR3 nucleotides are TGTGCCAGCAGCGTAGGCACTCGATATGGCTACACCTTC.

The genes are TRBV9 and TRBJ2-7; 11 bases agree with TRBD2. V dropped 4 bases and J dropped 3; count of bases not matched to a gene: 6. This CDR3 comprises 15 residues. Germline CDR1 SGDLS, CDR2 YYNGEE. In nucleotides, the CDR3 is TGTGCCAGCAGCATCGGGACTAGCGGAAACTACGAGCAGTACTTC. It is translated as CASSIGTSGNYEQYF.

V gene TRBV25-1 combines with J gene TRBJ2-3; 9 nucleotides line up with TRBD1. CDR1 and CDR2 (germline): MGHDK, SYGVNS. The CDR3 totals 16 residues. Trimming removed 8 bases from V and 4 bases from J; junction bases left unmatched: 13. The CDR3 region is CASLRRDRAAADTQYF. DNA of the CDR3: TGTGCCAGCTTGAGACGGGACAGGGCTGCGGCAGATACGCAGTATTTT.

This chain uses TRBV7-2 with TRBJ2-1; D uncertain. The ends were cut back, 5 bases at V and 0 bases at J, with 11 bases in the middle. Germline V lookup: CDR1 SGHTA, CDR2 FQGNSA. The length of the CDR3 is 15 residues. CDR3 sequence (DNA): TGTGCCAGCAGCATAGAGATATCCTCCTACAATGAGCAGTTCTTC. Protein product: CASSIEISSYNEQFF.

This chain uses TRBV25-1 with TRBJ2-5; D tentatively reads TRBD1 or TRBD2 (5 bases each). The CDR3 covers 13 residues. CDR1 MGHDK and CDR2 SYGVNS come from the germline V gene. V shed 4 bases and J shed 9 bases, with 15 bases lying between them. The CDR3 here is CASSVQVGVAQYF. CDR3 coding DNA: TGTGCCAGCAGTGTACAGGTCGGGGTGGCCCAGTACTTC.

This sequence joins TRBV27 and TRBJ1-1, with TRBD1 matching 8 bases. This CDR3 contains 13 residues. V dropped 6 bases and J dropped 7; count of bases not matched to a gene: 7. Germline V gene data show CDR1 as MNHEY and CDR2 as SMNVEV (reference sequence). CDR3 protein: CASRRDRWVEAFF. CDR3 bases: TGTGCCAGCAGGCGGGACAGGTGGGTTGAAGCTTTCTTT.

As regards this clone: The identical CDR3 is also encoded by other nucleotide sequences in the sample. V usage is TRBV30 and J usage is TRBJ1-5, with 7 bases fitting TRBD1. V dropped 4 bases and J dropped 2; count of bases not matched to a gene: 5. The CDR3 contains 14 residues. CDR1 and CDR2 (germline): GTSNPN, SVGIG (reference sequence). CDR3 DNA sequence: TGTGCCTGGAATTCAGGGGGAGGCAATCAGCCCCAGCATTTT. This sequence encodes CAWNSGGGNQPQHF.

This rearrangement joins TRBV29-1 to TRBJ2-3, with a weak D call TRBD2 (5 bases). From germline, CDR1 is SQVTM and CDR2 ANQGSEA. The CDR3 is 16 amino acids. V was cut by 2 bases and J by 0 bases, with 15 bases left in between. The CDR3 DNA is TGCAGCGTTGAATATTGGCGGGCTTCTAGCACAGATACGCAGTATTTT. Encoded protein: CSVEYWRASSTDTQYF.

J is TRBJ2-3 and V is TRBV5-1; TRBD2 aligns across 10 bases. This CDR3 is 17 amino acids long. Germline V gives CDR1 SGHRS, CDR2 YFSETQ. Losses at the gene ends were 4 bases for V and 5 bases for J; bases not matched to a gene: 13. CDR3 sequence: CASSNLAGALFGDTQYF. CDR3 DNA sequence: TGCGCCAGCAGCAACCTAGCGGGAGCCCTATTTGGAGATACGCAGTATTTT.

This clone was detected only once. This chain connects TRBV28 to TRBJ2-7; 8 bases are a match to TRBD2. Per germline, CDR1 MDHEN and CDR2 SYDVKM. The CDR3 consists of 13 residues. The ends lost 2 bases at V and 6 bases at J; junction bases unmatched: 3. CDR3: CASSLITSGEQYF. The CDR3 DNA reads TGTGCCAGCAGTTTAATTACTAGCGGCGAGCAGTACTTC.

The V and J genes are TRBV28 and TRBJ2-1; 16 bases match TRBD2. The germline V gene encodes CDR1 MDHEN and CDR2 SYDVKM. V was pared by 4 bases and J by 5 bases, with 11 bases of the junction left unmatched. The CDR3 contains 19 residues. The CDR3 loop is CASSSMGLAGGRGNNEQFF. The CDR3 DNA sequence: TGTGCCAGCAGTTCTATGGGACTAGCGGGAGGGCGGGGGAACAATGAGCAGTTCTTC.

The chain is built from TRBV7-9 and TRBJ1-1; the D is unclear. V dropped 6 bases and J dropped 3 bases, with 11 bases sitting between them. This CDR3 contains 13 residues. CDR1 SEHNR and CDR2 FQNEAQ come from the germline V gene (reference sequence). CDR3 coding DNA: TGTGCCAGCAGTCGGACCTCGGACACTGAAGCTTTCTTT. Translated: CASSRTSDTEAFF.